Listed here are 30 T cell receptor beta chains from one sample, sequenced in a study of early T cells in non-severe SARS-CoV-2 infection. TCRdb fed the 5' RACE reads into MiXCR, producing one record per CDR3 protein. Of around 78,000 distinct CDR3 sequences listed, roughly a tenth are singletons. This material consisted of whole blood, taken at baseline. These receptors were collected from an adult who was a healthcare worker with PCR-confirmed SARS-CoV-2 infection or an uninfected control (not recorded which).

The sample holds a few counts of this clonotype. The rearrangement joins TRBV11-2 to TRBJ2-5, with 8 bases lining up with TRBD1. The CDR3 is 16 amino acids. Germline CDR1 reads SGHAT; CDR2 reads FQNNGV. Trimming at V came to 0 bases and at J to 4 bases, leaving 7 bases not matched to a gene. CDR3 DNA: TGTGCCAGCAGCTTAGACTACATCACAGGGGGAGAGACCCAGTACTTC. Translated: CASSLDYITGGETQYF.

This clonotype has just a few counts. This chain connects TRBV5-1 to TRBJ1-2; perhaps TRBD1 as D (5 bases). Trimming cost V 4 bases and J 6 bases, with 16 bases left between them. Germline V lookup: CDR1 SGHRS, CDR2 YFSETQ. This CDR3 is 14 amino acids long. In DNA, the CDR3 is TGCGCCAGCAGCGCTGGAGGGGCCGTGAATGGCTACACCTTC. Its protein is CASSAGGAVNGYTF. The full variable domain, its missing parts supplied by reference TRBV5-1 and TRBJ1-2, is KAGVTQTPRYLIKTRGQQVTLSCSPISGHRSVSWYQQTPGQGLQFLFEYFSETQRNKGNFPGRFSGRQFSNSRSEMNVSTLELGDSALYLCASSAGGAVNGYTFGSGTRLTVV.

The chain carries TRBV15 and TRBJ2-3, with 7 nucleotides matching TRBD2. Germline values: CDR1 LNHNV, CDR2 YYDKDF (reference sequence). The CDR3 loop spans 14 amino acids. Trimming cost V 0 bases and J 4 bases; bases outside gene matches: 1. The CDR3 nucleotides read TGTGCCACCAGCAGAGAGCTAGCGGCAGATACGCAGTATTTT. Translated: CATSRELAADTQYF.

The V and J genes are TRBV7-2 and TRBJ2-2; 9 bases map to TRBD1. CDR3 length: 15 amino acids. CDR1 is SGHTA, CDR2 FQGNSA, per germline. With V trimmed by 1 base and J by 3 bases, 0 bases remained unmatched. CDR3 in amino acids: CASSLGTGDTGELFF. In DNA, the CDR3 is TGTGCCAGCAGCTTAGGGACAGGGGACACCGGGGAGCTGTTTTTT.

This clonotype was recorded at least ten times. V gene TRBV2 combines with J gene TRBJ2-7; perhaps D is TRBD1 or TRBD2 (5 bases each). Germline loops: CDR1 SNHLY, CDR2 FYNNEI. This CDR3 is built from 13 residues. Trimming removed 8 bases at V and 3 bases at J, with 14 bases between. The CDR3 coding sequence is TGTGCCAGCCGGTCTAGGGACGGCTACGAGCAGTACTTC. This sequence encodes CASRSRDGYEQYF.

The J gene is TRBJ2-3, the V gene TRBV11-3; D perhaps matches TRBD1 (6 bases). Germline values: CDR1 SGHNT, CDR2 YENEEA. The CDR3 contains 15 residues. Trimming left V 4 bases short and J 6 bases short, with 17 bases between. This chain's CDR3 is CASSWRQAGEDTQYF. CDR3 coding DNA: TGTGCCAGCAGCTGGCGACAGGCTGGGGAGGATACGCAGTATTTT.

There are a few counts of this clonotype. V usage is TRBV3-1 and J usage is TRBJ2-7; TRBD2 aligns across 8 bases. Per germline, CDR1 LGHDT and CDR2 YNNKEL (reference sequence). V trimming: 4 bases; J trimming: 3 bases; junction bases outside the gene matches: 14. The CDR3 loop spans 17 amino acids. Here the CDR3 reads CASSRRVSAGASYEQYF. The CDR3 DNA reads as TGTGCCAGCAGCCGACGGGTTTCAGCGGGGGCGAGCTACGAGCAGTACTTC.

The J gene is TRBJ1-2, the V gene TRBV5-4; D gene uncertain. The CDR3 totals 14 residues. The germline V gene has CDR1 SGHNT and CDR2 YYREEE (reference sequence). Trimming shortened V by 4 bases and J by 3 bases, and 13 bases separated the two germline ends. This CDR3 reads CASSAGGLDYGYTF. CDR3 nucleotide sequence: TGTGCCAGCAGCGCTGGAGGACTTGACTATGGCTACACCTTC.

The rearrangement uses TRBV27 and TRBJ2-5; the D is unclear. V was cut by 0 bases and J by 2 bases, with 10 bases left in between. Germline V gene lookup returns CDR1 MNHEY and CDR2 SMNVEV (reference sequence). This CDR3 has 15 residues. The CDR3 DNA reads TGTGCCAGCAGTTTATCAAGGAACGCGCAAGAGACCCAGTACTTC. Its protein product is CASSLSRNAQETQYF.

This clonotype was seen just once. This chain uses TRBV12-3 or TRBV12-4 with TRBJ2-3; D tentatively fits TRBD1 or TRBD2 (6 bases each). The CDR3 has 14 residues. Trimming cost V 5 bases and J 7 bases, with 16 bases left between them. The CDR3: CASSRGTRGHTQYF. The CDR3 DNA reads TGTGCCAGCAGTCGAGGGACCCGGGGGCATACGCAGTATTTT.

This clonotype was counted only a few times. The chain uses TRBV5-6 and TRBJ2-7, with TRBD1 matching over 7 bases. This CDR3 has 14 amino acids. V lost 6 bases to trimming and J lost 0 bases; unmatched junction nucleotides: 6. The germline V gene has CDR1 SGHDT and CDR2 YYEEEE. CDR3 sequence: CASIKQGFSYEQYF. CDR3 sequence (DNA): TGTGCCAGCATCAAACAGGGGTTCTCCTACGAGCAGTACTTC.

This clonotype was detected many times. The CDR3 is CASSLRGNTQYF. DNA of the CDR3: TGTGCCAGCAGTTTACGGGGTAATACGCAGTATTTT. V usage is TRBV27 and J usage is TRBJ2-3; D perhaps matches TRBD2 (5 bases). Trimming stripped 2 bases from V and 7 bases from J, with 7 bases between. The CDR3 sequence is 12 residues long. From germline, CDR1 is MNHEY and CDR2 SMNVEV (reference sequence).

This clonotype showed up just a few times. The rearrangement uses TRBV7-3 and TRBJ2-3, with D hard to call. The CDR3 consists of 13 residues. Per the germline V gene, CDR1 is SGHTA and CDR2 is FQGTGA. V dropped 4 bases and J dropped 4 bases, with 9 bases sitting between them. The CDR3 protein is CASSSPPADTQYF. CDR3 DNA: TGTGCCAGCAGCTCCCCGCCCGCAGATACGCAGTATTTT.

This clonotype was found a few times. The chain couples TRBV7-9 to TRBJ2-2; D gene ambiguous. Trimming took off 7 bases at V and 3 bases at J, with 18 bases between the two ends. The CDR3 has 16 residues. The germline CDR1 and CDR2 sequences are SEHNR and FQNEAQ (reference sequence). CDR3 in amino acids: CASTLPGRGDTGELFF. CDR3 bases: TGTGCCAGCACCCTCCCCGGGCGTGGGGACACCGGGGAGCTGTTTTTT.

As DNA, the CDR3 is TGTGCCAGCAGCCTAGAGGGGTACCAGCAGTACTTC. Translation: CASSLEGYQQYF. The chain joins TRBV13 to TRBJ2-7, with D possibly called TRBD1 or TRBD2 (5 bases each). V lost 5 bases to trimming and J lost 8 bases, with 13 bases between them. Germline assignment: CDR1 PRHDT and CDR2 FYEKMQ (reference sequence). The CDR3 consists of 12 residues.

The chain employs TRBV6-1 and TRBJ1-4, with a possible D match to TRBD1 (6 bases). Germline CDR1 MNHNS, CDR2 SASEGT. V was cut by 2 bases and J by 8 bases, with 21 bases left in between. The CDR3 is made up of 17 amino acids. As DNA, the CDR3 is TGTGCCAGCAGTGAACGGCGCGGGAACAGGGTACGCGAAAAACTGTTTTTT. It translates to CASSERRGNRVREKLFF.

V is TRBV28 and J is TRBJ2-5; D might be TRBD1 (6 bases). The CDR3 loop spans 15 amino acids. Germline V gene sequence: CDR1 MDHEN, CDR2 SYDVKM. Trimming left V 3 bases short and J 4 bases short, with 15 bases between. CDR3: CASSLIGGSGETQYF. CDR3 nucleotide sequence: TGTGCCAGCAGTTTGATAGGGGGTTCAGGAGAGACCCAGTACTTC.

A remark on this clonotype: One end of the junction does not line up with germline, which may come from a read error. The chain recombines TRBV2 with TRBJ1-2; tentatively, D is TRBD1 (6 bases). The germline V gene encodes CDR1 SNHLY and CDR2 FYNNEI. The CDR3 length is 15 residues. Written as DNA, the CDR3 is TGTGACAGCAGTGAAGGGCAGGGGAAGTGGAGGGGCTACACCTTC. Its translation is CDSSEGQGKWRGYTF.

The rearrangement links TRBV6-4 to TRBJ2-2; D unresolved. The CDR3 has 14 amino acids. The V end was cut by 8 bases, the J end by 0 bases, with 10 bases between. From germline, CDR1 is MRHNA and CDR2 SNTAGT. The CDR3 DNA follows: TGTGCCAGCTCCACACTCGCGAACACCGGGGAGCTGTTTTTT. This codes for CASSTLANTGELFF.

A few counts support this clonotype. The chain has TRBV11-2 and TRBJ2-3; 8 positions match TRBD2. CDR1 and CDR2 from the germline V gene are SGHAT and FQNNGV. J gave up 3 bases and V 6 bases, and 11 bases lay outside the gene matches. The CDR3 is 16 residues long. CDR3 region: CASRPGPGGKTDTQYF. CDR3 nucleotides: TGTGCCAGCAGACCGGGTCCGGGGGGGAAGACAGATACGCAGTATTTT.

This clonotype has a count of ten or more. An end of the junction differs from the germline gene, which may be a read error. In DNA, the CDR3 is TGTGCCAGCAGCTCAGGACAGGCTTCTGAAAACACCATATATTTT. Translation gives CASSSGQASENTIYF. This chain links TRBV11-1 with TRBJ1-3; TRBD1 aligns across 7 bases. The CDR3 contains 15 residues. In germline, CDR1 is SGHAT, CDR2 FQDESV (reference sequence).

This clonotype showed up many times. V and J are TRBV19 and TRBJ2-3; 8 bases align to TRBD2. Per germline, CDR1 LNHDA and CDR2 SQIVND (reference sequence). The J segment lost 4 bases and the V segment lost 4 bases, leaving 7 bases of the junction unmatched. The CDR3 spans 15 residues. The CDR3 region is CASSKVAGNADTQYF. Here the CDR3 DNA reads TGTGCCAGTAGTAAAGTAGCGGGGAATGCAGATACGCAGTATTTT.

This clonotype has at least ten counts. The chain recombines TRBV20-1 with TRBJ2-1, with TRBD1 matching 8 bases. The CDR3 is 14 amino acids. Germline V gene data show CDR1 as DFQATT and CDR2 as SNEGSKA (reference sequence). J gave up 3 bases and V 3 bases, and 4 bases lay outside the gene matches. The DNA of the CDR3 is TGCAGTGCTAGGGACAGGGTAGGCTACAATGAGCAGTTCTTC. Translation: CSARDRVGYNEQFF.

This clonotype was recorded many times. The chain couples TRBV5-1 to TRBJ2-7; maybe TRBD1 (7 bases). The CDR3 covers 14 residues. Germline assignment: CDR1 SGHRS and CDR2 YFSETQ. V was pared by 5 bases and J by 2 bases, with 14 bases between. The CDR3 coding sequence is TGCGCCAGCAGAAGTGACAGGGAGGCCTACGAGCAGTACTTC. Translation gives CASRSDREAYEQYF.

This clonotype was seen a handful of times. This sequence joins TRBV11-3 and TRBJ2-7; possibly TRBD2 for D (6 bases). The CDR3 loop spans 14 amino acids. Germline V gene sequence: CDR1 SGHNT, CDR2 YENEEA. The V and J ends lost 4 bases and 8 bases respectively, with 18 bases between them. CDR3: CASSSGGQPMKQYF. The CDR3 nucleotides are TGTGCCAGCAGCTCCGGAGGGCAGCCTATGAAGCAGTACTTC.

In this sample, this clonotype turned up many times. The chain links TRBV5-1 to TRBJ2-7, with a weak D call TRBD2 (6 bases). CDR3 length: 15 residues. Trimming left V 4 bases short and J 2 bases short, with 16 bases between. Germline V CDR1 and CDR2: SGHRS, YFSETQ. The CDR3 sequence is CASSLAEGPAYEQYF. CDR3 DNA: TGCGCCAGCAGCCTGGCGGAGGGGCCAGCCTACGAGCAGTACTTC.

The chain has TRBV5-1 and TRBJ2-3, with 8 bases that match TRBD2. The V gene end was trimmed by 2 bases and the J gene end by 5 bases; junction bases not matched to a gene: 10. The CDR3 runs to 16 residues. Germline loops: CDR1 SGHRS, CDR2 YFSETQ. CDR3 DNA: TGCGCCAGCAGCTTCACGGGACTAGTAGTAGTAGATACGCAGTATTTT. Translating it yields CASSFTGLVVVDTQYF.

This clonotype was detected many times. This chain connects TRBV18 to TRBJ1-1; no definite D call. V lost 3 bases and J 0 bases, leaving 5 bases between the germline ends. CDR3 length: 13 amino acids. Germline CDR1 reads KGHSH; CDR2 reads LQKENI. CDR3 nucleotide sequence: TGTGCCAGCTCACCCGCGATGAACACTGAAGCTTTCTTT. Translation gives CASSPAMNTEAFF.

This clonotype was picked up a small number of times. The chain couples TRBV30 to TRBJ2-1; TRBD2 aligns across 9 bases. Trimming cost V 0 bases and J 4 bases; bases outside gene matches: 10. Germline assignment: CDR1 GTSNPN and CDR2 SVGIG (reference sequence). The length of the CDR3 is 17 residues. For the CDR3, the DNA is TGTGCCTGGAGTGTACCAGCGGGGGGACGCCTTTACAATGAGCAGTTCTTC. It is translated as CAWSVPAGGRLYNEQFF.

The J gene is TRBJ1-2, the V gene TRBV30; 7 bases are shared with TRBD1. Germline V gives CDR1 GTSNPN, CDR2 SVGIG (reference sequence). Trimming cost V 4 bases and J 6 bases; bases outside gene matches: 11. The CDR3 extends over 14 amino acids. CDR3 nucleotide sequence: TGTGCCTGGACCAGGGGGTCCCCGGGTGATGGCTACACCTTC. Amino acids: CAWTRGSPGDGYTF. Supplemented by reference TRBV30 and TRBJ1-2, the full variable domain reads SQTIHQWPATLVQPVGSPLSLECTVEGTSNPNLYWYRQAAGRGLQLLFYSVGIGQISSEVPQNLSASRPQDRQFILSSKKLLLSDSGFYLCAWTRGSPGDGYTFGSGTRLTVV.